This T cell receptor beta chain appears in the sequencing data of a study of T cells after yellow fever vaccination. Germline V gene sequence: CDR1 LGHNA, CDR2 YNFKEQ. The V end was cut by 0 bases, the J end by 8 bases, with 16 bases between. This CDR3 has 15 amino acids. As TCR cDNA was made by 5'RACE template switching, a universal primer site and UMIs were added. Each CDR3 protein is one row after TCRdb ran MiXCR on the 5' RACE reads. In the table there are 90,000 to 150,000 distinct CDR3 sequences, roughly 7.9% of which are singletons. This clonotype was seen at least ten times. This receptor was identified in a man younger than 30 who received the YFV17D yellow fever vaccine. The material was CD4+ T cells sorted from PBMCs, obtained approximately 40 days after the first yellow fever vaccination. The chain employs TRBV4-2 and TRBJ1-1; D is perhaps TRBD1 (6 bases). As DNA, the CDR3 is TGTGCCAGCAGCCAAGAGAATACAGGGTGGTACGAAGCTTTCTTT. Amino acids: CASSQENTGWYEAFF.